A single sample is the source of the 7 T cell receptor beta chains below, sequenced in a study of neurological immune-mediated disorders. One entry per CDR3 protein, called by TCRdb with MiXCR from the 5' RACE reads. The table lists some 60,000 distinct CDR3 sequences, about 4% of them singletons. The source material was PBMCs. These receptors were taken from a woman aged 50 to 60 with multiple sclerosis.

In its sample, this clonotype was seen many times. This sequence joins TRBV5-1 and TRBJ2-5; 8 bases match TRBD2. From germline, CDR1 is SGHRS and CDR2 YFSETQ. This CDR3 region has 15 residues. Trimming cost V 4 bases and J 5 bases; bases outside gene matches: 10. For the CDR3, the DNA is TGCGCCAGCAGCCCGATACTAGCGGCCCAGGAGACCCAGTACTTC. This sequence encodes CASSPILAAQETQYF.

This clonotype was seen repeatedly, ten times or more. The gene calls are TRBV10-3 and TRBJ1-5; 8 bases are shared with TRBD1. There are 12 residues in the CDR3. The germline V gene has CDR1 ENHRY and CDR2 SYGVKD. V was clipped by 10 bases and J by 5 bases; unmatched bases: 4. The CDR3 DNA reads TGTGCCACGGGACAGGCAGATCAGCCCCAGCATTTT. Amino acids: CATGQADQPQHF.

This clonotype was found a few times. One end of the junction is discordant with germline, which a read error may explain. CDR3 sequence: CASSLEGQIKNQPQNF. Written as DNA, the CDR3 is TGTGCCAGCAGTTTAGAAGGGCAGATTAAGAATCAGCCCCAGAATTTT. V and J are TRBV12-3 or TRBV12-4 and TRBJ1-5; D unclear. CDR3 size: 16 residues.

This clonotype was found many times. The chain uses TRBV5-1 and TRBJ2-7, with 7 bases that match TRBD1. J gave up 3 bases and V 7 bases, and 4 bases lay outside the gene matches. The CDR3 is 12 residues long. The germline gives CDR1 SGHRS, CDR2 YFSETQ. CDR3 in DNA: TGCGCCAGCCAGGGACAGAGCTACGAGCAGTACTTC. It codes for CASQGQSYEQYF.

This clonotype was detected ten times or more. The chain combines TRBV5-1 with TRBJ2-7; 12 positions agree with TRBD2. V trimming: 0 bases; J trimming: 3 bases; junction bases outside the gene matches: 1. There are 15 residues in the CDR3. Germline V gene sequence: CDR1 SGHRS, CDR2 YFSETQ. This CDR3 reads CASSLELAGGYEQYF. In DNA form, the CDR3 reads TGCGCCAGCAGCTTGGAACTAGCGGGAGGCTACGAGCAGTACTTC.

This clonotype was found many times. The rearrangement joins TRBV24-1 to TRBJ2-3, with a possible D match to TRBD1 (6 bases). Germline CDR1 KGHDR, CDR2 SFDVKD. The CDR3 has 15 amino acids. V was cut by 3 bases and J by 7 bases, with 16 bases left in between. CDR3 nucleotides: TGTGCCACCAGTGATATAACAGGGAAGATGTATACGCAGTATTTT. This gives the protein CATSDITGKMYTQYF.

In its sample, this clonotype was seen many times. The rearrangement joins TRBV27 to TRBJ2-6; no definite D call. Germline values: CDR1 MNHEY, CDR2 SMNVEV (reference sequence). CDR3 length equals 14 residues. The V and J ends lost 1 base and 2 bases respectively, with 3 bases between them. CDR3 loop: CASSLLAGANVLTF. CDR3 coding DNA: TGTGCCAGCAGTTTATTGGCTGGGGCCAACGTCCTGACTTTC.